These 4 T cell receptor beta chains were sequenced from one sample in a study of blood T cell repertoires in COVID-19. TCRdb's table, derived via immunoSEQ multiplex PCR, lists solely in-frame clones and lacks some. The sample carries around 33,000 clones, just under 80% recorded once. The sequenced sample consisted of peripheral blood. These receptors were collected from a man older than 75 with acute or convalescent COVID-19.

This clone was recorded only once. The chain links TRBV5-1 to TRBJ2-2, with a tentative D call TRBD1 (5 bases). Trimming cost V 1 base and J 3 bases, with 13 bases left between them. The V gene's germline CDR1 is SGHRS and CDR2 YFSETQ. The CDR3 length is 16 residues. In nucleotides, the CDR3 is TGCGCCAGCAGCTTGTATATCGGACAAGACACCGGGGAGCTGTTTTTT. Its protein product is CASSLYIGQDTGELFF.

The V call is TRBV12-3 or TRBV12-4, the J call TRBJ1-5, with D uncertain. CDR3 size: 13 residues. Trimming removed 4 bases at V and 4 bases at J, with 8 bases between. The CDR3 DNA reads as TGTGCCAGCAGTTCCTCTCCTAATCAGCCCCAGCATTTT. Encoded protein: CASSSSPNQPQHF.

V and J are TRBV19 and TRBJ1-4; 7 bases align to TRBD1. The V gene end was trimmed by 5 bases and the J gene end by 6 bases; junction bases not matched to a gene: 12. CDR3 length: 16 residues. Germline loops: CDR1 LNHDA, CDR2 SQIVND (reference sequence). CDR3 in amino acids: CASSSREGAAYEKLFF. In DNA form, the CDR3 reads TGTGCCAGTAGTTCCCGGGAGGGGGCAGCTTATGAAAAACTGTTTTTT.

The CDR3 DNA follows: TGTGCCAGCGGAGCTATCGAGAGAACTCTGGGTACGCAGTATTTT. Amino acid sequence: CASGAIERTLGTQYF. The V call is TRBV6-5, the J call TRBJ2-3; no reliable D call. CDR1 and CDR2 from the germline V gene are MNHEY and SVGAGI. The CDR3 length is 15 residues. V was pared by 8 bases and J by 8 bases, with 23 bases between.